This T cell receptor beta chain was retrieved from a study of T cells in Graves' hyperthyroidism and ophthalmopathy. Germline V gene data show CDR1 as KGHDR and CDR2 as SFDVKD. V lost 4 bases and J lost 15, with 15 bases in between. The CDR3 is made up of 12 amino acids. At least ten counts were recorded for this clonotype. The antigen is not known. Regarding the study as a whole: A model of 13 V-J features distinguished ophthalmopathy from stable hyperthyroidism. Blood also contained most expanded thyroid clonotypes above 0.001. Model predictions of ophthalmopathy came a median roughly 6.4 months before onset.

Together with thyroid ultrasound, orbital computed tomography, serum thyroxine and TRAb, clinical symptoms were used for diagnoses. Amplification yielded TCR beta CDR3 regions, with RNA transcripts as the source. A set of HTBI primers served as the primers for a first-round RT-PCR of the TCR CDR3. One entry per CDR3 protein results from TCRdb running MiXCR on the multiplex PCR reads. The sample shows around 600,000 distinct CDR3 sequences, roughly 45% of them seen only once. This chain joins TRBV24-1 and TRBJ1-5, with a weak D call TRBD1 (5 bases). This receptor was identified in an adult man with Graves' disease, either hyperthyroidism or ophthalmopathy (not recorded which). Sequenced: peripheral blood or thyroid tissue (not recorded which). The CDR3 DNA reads TGTGCCACCAGTGACCCCCCCGGGGCACTGCATTTT. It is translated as CATSDPPGALHF.